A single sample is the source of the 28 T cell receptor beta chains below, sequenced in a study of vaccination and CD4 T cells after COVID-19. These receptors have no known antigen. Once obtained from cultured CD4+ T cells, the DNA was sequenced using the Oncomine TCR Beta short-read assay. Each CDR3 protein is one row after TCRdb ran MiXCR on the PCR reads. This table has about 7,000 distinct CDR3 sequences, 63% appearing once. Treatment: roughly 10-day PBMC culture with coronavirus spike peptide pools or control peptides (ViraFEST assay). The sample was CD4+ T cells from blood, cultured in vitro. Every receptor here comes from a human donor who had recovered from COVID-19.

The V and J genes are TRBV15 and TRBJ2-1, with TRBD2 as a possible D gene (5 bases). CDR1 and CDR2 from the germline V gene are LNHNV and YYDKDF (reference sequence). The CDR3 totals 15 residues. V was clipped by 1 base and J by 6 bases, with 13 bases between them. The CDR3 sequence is CATSRALREGNEQFF. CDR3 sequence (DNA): TGTGCCACCAGCAGAGCCCTTCGTGAGGGCAATGAGCAGTTCTTC.

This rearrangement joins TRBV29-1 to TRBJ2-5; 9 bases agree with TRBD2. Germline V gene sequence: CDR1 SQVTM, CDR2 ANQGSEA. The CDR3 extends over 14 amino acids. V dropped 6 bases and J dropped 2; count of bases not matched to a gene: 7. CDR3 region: CSVGKRGVQETQYF. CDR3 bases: TGCAGCGTCGGAAAGCGGGGGGTACAAGAGACCCAGTACTTC.

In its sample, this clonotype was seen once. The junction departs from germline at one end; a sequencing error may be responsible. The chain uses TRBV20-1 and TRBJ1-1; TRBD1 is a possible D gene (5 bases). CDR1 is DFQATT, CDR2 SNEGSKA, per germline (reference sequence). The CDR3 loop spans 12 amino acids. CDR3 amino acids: CNATGGGLGAFF. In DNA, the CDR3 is TGCAATGCTACCGGTGGGGGGTTGGGTGCTTTCTTT.

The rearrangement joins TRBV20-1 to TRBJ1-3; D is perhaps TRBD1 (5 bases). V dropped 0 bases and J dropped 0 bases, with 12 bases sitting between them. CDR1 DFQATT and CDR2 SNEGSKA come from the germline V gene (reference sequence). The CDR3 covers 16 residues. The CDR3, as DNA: TGCAGTGCTAGAGATCATCCAGGGTACTCTGGAAACACCATATATTTT. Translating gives CSARDHPGYSGNTIYF.

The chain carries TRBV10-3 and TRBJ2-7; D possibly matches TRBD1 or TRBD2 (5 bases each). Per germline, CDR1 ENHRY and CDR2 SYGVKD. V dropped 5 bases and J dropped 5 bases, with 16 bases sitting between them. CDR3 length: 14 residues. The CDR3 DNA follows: TGTGCCATCAGTACGGGACCCCCGCCGGACGAGCAGTACTTC. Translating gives CAISTGPPPDEQYF.

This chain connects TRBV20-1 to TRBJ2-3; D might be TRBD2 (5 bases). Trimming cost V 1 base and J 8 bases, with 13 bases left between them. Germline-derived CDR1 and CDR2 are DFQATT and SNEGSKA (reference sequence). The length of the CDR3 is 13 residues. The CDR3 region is CSARAPGSGTQYF. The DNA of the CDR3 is TGCAGTGCTAGAGCTCCGGGATCTGGTACGCAGTATTTT.

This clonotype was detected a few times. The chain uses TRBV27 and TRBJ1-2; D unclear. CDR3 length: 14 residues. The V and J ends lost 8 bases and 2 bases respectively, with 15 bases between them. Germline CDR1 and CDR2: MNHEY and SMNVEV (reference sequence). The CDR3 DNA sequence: TGTGCCAGCCGGACTAGGGCCGCCAACTATGGCTACACCTTC. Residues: CASRTRAANYGYTF.

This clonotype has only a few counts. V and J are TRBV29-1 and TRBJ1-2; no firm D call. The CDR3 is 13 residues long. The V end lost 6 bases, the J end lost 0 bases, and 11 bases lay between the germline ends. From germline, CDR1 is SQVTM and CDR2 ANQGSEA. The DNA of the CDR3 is TGCAGCGTCTCAGGCCCCTCTAACTATGGCTACACCTTC. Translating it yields CSVSGPSNYGYTF. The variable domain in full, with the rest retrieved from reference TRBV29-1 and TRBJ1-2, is SAVISQKPSRDICQRGTSLTIQCQVDSQVTMMFWYRQQPGQSLTLIATANQGSEATYESGFVIDKFPISRPNLTFSTLTVSNMSPEDSSIYLCSVSGPSNYGYTFGSGTRLTVV.

The CDR3 nucleotides read TGTGCCATCAGTGCGGCTAGCCTCGACACAGATACGCAGTATTTT. This gives the protein CAISAASLDTDTQYF. The chain is built from TRBV10-3 and TRBJ2-3, with TRBD2 as a possible D gene (5 bases). V was trimmed by 4 bases and J by 2 bases, leaving 13 bases between them. The CDR3 consists of 15 residues. CDR1 and CDR2 from the germline V gene are ENHRY and SYGVKD.

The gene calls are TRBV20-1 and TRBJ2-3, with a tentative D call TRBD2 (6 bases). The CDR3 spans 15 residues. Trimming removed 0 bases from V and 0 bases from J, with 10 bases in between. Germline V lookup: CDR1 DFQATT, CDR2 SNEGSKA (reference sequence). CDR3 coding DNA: TGCAGTGCTAGAGATAGGACTACTAGCACAGATACGCAGTATTTT. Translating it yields CSARDRTTSTDTQYF.

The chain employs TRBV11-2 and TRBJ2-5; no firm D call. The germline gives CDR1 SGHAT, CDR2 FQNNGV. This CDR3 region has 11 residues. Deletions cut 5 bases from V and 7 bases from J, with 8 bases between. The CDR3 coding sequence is TGTGCCAGCAGCCAGTTGGGGACCCAGTACTTC. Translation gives CASSQLGTQYF.

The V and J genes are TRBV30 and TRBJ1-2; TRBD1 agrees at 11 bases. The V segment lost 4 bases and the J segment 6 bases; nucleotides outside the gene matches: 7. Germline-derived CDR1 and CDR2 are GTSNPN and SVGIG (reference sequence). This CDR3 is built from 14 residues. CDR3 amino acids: CAWNPGQGANGYTF. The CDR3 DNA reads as TGTGCCTGGAACCCCGGACAGGGGGCTAATGGCTACACCTTC.

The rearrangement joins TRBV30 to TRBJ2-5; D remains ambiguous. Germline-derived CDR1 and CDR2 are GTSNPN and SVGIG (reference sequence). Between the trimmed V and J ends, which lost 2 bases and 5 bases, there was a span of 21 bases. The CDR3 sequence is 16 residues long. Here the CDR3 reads CAWSYPDLTFRETQYF. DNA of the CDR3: TGTGCCTGGAGTTATCCAGACCTAACCTTTCGGGAGACCCAGTACTTC.

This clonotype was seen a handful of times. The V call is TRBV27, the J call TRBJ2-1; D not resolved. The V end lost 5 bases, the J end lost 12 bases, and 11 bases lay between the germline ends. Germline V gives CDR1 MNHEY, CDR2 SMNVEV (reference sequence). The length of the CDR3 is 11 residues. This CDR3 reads CASSDNEWQFF. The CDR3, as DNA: TGTGCCAGCAGTGATAATGAGTGGCAGTTCTTC.

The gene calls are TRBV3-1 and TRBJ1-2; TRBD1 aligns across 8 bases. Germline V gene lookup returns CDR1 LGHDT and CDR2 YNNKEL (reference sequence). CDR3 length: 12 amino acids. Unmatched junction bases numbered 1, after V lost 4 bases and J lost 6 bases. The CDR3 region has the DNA TGTGCCAGCAGCCCCAGGGGGCATGGCTACACCTTC. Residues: CASSPRGHGYTF. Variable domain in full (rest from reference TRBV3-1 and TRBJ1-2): DTAVSQTPKYLVTQMGNDKSIKCEQNLGHDTMYWYKQDSKKFLKIMFSYNNKELIINETVPNRFSPKSPDKAHLNLHINSLELGDSAVYFCASSPRGHGYTFGSGTRLTVV.

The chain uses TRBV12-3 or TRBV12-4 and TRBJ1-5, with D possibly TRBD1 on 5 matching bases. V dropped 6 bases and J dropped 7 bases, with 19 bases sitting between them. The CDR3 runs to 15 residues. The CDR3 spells CASSHASGMVQPQHF. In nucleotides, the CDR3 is TGTGCCAGCAGCCATGCTTCAGGGATGGTGCAGCCCCAGCATTTT.

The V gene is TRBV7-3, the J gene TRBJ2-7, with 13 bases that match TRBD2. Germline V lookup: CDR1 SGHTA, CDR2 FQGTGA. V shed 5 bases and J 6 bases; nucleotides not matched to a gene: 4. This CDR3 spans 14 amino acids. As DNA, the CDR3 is TGTGCCAGCAGCCCAGGACTAGCGGGAGCCGAGCAGTACTTC. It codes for CASSPGLAGAEQYF.

The CDR3 reads CASSPTDTQYF. In DNA, the CDR3 is TGTGCCAGCAGCCCTACAGATACGCAGTATTTT. The chain joins TRBV5-8 to TRBJ2-3, with unresolved D. Germline V CDR1 and CDR2: SGHTS, YDEGEE. This CDR3 comprises 11 residues. The V end lost 4 bases, the J end lost 3 bases, and 3 bases lay between the germline ends.

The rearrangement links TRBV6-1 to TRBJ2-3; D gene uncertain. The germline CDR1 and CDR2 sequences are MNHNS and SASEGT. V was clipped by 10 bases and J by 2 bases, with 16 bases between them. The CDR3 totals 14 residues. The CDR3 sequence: CAISAIGPTDTQYF. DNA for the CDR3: TGTGCCATCAGCGCCATTGGGCCCACAGATACGCAGTATTTT.

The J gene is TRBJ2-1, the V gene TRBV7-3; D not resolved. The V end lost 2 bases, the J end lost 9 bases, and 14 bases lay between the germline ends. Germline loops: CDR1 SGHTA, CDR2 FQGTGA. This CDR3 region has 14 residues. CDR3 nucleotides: TGTGCCAGCAGCTTATCGGACGTTCTCGGTGAGCAGTTCTTC. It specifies CASSLSDVLGEQFF.

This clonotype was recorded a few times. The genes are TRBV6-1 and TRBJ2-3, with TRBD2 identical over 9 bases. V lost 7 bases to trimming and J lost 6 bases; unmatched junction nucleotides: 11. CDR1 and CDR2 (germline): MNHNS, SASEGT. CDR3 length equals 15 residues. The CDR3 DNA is TGTGCCAGCACCTACGGGGGACTAGCTCAGGATACGCAGTATTTT. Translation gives CASTYGGLAQDTQYF.

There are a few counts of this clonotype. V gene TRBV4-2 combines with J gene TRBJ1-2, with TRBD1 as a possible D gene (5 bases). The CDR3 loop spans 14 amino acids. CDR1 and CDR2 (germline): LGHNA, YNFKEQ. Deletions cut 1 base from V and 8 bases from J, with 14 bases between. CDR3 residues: CASSQAGTGSGYTF. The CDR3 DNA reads TGTGCCAGCAGCCAAGCCGGGACGGGGTCAGGCTACACCTTC.

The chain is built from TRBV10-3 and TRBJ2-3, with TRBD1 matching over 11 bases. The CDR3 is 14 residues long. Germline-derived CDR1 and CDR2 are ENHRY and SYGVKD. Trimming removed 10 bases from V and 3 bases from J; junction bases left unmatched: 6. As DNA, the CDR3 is TGTGCCAGCAAGGGGACAGGGGGAACAGATACGCAGTATTTT. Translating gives CASKGTGGTDTQYF.

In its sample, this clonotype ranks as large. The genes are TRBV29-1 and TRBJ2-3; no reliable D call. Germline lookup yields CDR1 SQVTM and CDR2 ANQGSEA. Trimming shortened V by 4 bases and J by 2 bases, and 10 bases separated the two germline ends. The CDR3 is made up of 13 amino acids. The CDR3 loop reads CSVGRSLTDTQYF. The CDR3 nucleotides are TGCAGCGTTGGTAGGTCCCTCACAGATACGCAGTATTTT.

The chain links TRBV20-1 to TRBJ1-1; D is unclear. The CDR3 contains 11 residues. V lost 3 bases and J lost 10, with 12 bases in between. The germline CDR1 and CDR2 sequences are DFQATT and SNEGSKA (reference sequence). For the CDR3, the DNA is TGCAGTGCTAGTAATGTAGGAGGAGCTTTCTTT. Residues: CSASNVGGAFF.

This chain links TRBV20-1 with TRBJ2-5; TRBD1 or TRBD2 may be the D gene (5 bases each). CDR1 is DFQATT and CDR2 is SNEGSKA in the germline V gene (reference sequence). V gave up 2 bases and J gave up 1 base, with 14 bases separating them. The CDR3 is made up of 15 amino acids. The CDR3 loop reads CSARNLGVPQETQYF. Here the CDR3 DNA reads TGCAGTGCTAGAAACTTGGGGGTCCCCCAAGAGACCCAGTACTTC.

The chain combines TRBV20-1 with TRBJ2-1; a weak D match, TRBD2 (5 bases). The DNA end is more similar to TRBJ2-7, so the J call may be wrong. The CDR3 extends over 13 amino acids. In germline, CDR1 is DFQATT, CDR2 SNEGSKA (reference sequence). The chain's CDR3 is CSPRELDRYEQYF. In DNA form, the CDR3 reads TGCAGTCCAAGGGAGCTAGATCGCTACGAGCAGTACTTC.

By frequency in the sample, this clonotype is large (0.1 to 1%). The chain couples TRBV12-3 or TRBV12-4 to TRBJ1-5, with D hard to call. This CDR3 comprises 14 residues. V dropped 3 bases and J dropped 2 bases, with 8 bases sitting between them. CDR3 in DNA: TGTGCCAGCAGTTTGACCAGTCGCAATCAGCCCCAGCATTTT. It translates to CASSLTSRNQPQHF.